This T cell receptor (beta chain) derives from a study of graft-versus-host responses after intestinal transplantation (dated by TCRdb to about 2021). About the full investigation: The transplants that recipients received were multivisceral, liver-intestinal, or isolated intestinal. Samples from a few later patients were sequenced in-house on an Illumina MiSeq with MiXCR processing rather than by the commercial service. Alloreactive clones were identified by sequencing pre-transplant mixed lymphocyte reaction products and comparing these products with unstimulated pre-transplant donor and recipient T cells. Donor T cell macrochimerism was defined as a peak of at least 4% donor T cells among recipient peripheral blood mononuclear cells. All recipients received anti-thymocyte globulin induction followed by maintenance tacrolimus and steroids for three to four years. The cohort enrolled approximately 24 intestinal transplant recipients including one retransplant, and a few patients lacking pretransplant specimens were excluded. Graft-versus-host and host-versus-graft alloreactive T cell clones were tracked in the graft, circulation and bone marrow after intestinal transplantation using bulk TCR-beta CDR3 sequencing. Overall results and qualifications from the work: Early after transplant, peak levels of circulating GvH clones were associated with declines in HvG clones. In the allografts of patients with donor T cell macrochimerism, GvH to HvG T cell clonal ratios were high. GvH clones were found in recipient bone marrow, and some of the GvH clones appeared earlier in ileal mucosa or blood, which is consistent with an intestinal mucosal origin. The relatively low number and heterogeneity of intestinal transplant patients limited the conclusions.

As regards this clone: Its antigen is currently not known. There are no base qualities to consult, and no much larger clone falls within one base.

Blood samples were collected up to 4 times in the first month after transplant and then at least monthly when available. Libraries came from the immunoSEQ multiplex PCR assay. Adaptive Biotechnologies carried out high-throughput TCR-beta CDR3 sequencing of genomic DNA for most patients. The study's own analysis went as follows. TCR sequencing data for more than 15 patients were retrieved from Adaptive's ImmunoSEQ software; three other patients were processed with MiXCR and VDJtools. Because the origin of CDR3 nucleotide sequences shared between donor and recipient could not be assigned, those sequences were removed. To count as alloreactive, a clone needed at least 2-fold expansion over unstimulated cells and a minimum CFSE-low frequency of 0.002% (template counts) or 0.001% (read counts). A clone was considered mappable if detected in the sequenced pre-transplant spleen, lymph node, or MLR CFSE-low populations of the donor or recipient. The cumulative frequency of alloreactive clones was calculated as a percentage of all sequences, weighted by copy number. The table was pulled from immuneACCESS by TCRdb, which kept in-frame rearrangements only. Such tables lose some clones; where checked, under half of the loss comes from unresolved V genes, and the rest has no known cause. D and trimming were read from the DNA, whereas the V and J calls and clone size are those reported in that table. The table for this sample lists 75,000 to 100,000 clones; around 88% of them were counted only once. Over 1.3% of the sample is taken by the ten largest.

CDR1 and CDR2, per the germline V gene (reference sequence), are SGHKS and YYEKEE. V loses 4 bases at its end and J loses 0 bases; junction bases beyond the gene matches: 3. The CDR3, from cysteine to phenylalanine, totals 14 residues. Just the 42-base CDR3 DNA is kept, in frame starting at base 1. This TCR derives from a human patient who received an intestinal transplant, so some T cells may come from the graft donor. This specimen consisted of PBMCs, obtained 255 days after intestinal transplant. The sequence is built from TRBV5-5 and TRBJ2-7, and TRBD1 aligns with 8 junction nucleotides. The CDR3 protein is CASSRDRFSYEQYF. The DNA is TGTGCCAGCAGCAGGGACAGGTTCTCCTACGAGCAGTACTTC.